Listed here is a single T cell receptor (beta chain). Its antigen is still unknown. The V gene's germline CDR1 is LNHDA and CDR2 SQIVND (reference sequence). CDR3 size: 16 residues. V lost 10 bases and J lost 1, with 20 bases in between. Pregnant or lactating patients were excluded, as were those with uncontrolled infection or other autoimmune disease. The blood sample predates any ophthalmopathy symptoms, coming from first hyperthyroidism diagnosis. It was 8.5 to 10 ml of fresh peripheral blood that supplied the PBMCs. This entry is derived from a study of T cells in Graves' hyperthyroidism and ophthalmopathy. Study-level points and caveats: Stable hyperthyroidism was told apart from ophthalmopathy by a model built on 13 V-J features.

Researchers amplified the TCR beta CDR3 regions from RNA transcripts. Researchers ran a first-round RT-PCR on the TCR CDR3 using the HTBI primer set. TCRdb ran MiXCR on the multiplex PCR reads and lists one entry per CDR3 protein. This sample has about 290,000 distinct CDR3 sequences, with roughly 14% found just once. Material: blood. The chain has TRBV19 and TRBJ1-5; the D gene is possibly TRBD1 (6 bases). This TCR was sampled from a woman in her 30s with Graves' hyperthyroidism that later progressed to Graves' ophthalmopathy. CDR3 sequence (DNA): TGTGCCACCACGACGGGGGCAGGTCGAAGCAATCAGCCCCAGCATTTT. Protein: CATTTGAGRSNQPQHF. Filled out from reference TRBV19 and TRBJ1-5, the complete variable domain reads DGGITQSPKYLFRKEGQNVTLSCEQNLNHDAMYWYRQDPGQGLRLIYYSQIVNDFQKGDIAEGYSVSREKKESFPLTVTSAQKNPTAFYLCATTTGAGRSNQPQHFGDGTRLSIL.